This T cell receptor (beta chain) was identified in a study of T cells in Graves' hyperthyroidism and ophthalmopathy. Patients counted as stable if ophthalmopathy did not develop within 18 months. Reasons for excluding patients were uncontrolled infection, other autoimmune disease, pregnancy or lactation. The source of the PBMCs was 9.5 to 10 ml of fresh peripheral blood. Amplification of TCR beta CDR3 regions was performed using RNA transcripts as template. HTBI primers were used for first-round RT-PCR of the TCR CDR3. Using its own MiXCR run on the multiplex PCR reads, TCRdb lists one record per CDR3 protein. The sample shows around 620,000 distinct CDR3 sequences, under 20% of them seen only once. The V segment lost 6 bases and the J segment 0 bases; nucleotides outside the gene matches: 6. The CDR3 is made up of 15 amino acids. CDR1 is SQVTM and CDR2 is ANQGSEA in the germline V gene.

This TCR came from a woman in her 30s with Graves' hyperthyroidism. The gene calls are TRBV29-1 and TRBJ2-3; 10 nucleotides match TRBD2. The sample was blood. The CDR3 loop reads CSVALLAGSTDTQYF. In DNA, the CDR3 is TGCAGCGTGGCCCTACTAGCGGGAAGCACAGATACGCAGTATTTT.